This TCR beta chain was recovered during a study of tumor-infiltrating lymphocytes in primary liver carcinoma. Study at large: Productive TCRbeta read yields ran from roughly 3.6 to 7.1 million per sample and were similar between tissues.

The template, around 520 ng total RNA, yielded TCR beta cDNA made with a constant-region primer. Employing slightly modified ARM-PCR, three nested multiplex PCR rounds were run, and these gave rise to the TCR beta libraries. It was with TRBV1-TRBV30 forward primers and a C-beta reverse primer that the first two PCR rounds were run, at about 10 cycles each. Each CDR3 protein gets one entry after TCRdb re-called the multiplex PCR reads with MiXCR. The table has nearly 200,000 distinct CDR3 sequences, 65% seen once. Germline V gene data show CDR1 as ENHRY and CDR2 as SYGVKD. The CDR3 loop spans 14 amino acids. Germline DNA was also extracted, while the blood RNA originated from unsorted whole blood. Worth noting for this clonotype: The junction shows a germline mismatch at one end, possibly a read error.

The receptor's source is a woman between 55 and 75 years old with primary liver carcinoma and hepatitis B virus infection. The rearrangement links TRBV10-3 to TRBJ1-2; weak D call: TRBD1 (5 bases). What was sequenced was peripheral blood. CDR3 sequence (DNA): TGTGCCATCAGTCCCCACAGGCAGAGCTATGACTACACCTTC. Amino acids: CAISPHRQSYDYTF.